A selection of T cell receptor beta chains follows, all from one sample in a study of metastatic and nonmetastatic thyroid tumors. TCRdb reanalyzed the PCR reads with MiXCR. This sample yields about 20,000 clones, of which 20% to 25% are seen a single time; about 70% belongs to the top ten. Sequencing used blood. The receptors come from a male donor with papillary thyroid cancer or a benign thyroid nodule (not recorded which). Some clones in this sample may be carry-over from other donors' samples. Each CDR3 is given with its conserved first and last residue. A D gene is named only where the DNA matches it firmly. Size values are once, few and many counts, or a class for expanded clones, and some rows have none.

clone size: many
V gene: TRBV2
D gene: .
J gene: TRBJ1-3
CDR3 DNA: TGTGCCAGCAGTGAAGGAGCGCGAGGAAACACCATATATTTT
CDR3 protein: CASSEGARGNTIYF

clone size: many
V gene: TRBV19
D gene: .
J gene: TRBJ1-1
CDR3 DNA: TGTGCCAGTACTCCGAGAGGGCAGAACACTGAAGCTTTCTTT
CDR3 protein: CASTPRGQNTEAFF

clone size: few
V gene: TRBV28
D gene: TRBD2
J gene: TRBJ2-2
CDR3 DNA: TGTGCCAGCAGTCCAAGCGGGAGAGGGGGCGGGGAGCTGTTTTTT
CDR3 protein: CASSPSGRGGGELFF

clone size: .
V gene: TRBV19
D gene: .
J gene: TRBJ1-2
CDR3 DNA: TGTGCCAGTACCGACGACCGGGACGGAGGGTATTATGGCTCGACCTTC
CDR3 protein: CASTDDRDGGYYGSTF

clone size: many
V gene: TRBV2
D gene: TRBD1
J gene: TRBJ2-1
CDR3 DNA: TGTGCCAGCAGTGAGGACAGGGGGGCATACAATGAGCAGTTCTTC
CDR3 protein: CASSEDRGAYNEQFF

clone size: .
V gene: TRBV19
D gene: TRBD2
J gene: TRBJ2-1
CDR3 DNA: TGTGCCAGTACTAGCGGGGGCTTCAATGAGCAGTTCTTC
CDR3 protein: CASTSGGFNEQFF

clone size: few
V gene: TRBV6-1
D gene: .
J gene: TRBJ2-2
CDR3 DNA: TGTGCCACAAGGGGTTTTGCGGGGTCGTCCGGGGAGCTGTTTTTT
CDR3 protein: CATRGFAGSSGELFF

clone size: medium-sized
V gene: TRBV6-1
D gene: .
J gene: TRBJ2-7
CDR3 DNA: TGTGCCAGCAGTGAAGGAGCGGAGCAGTACTTC
CDR3 protein: CASSEGAEQYF

clone size: .
V gene: TRBV6-1
D gene: .
J gene: TRBJ2-7
CDR3 DNA: TGTGCCATCAGTGAAGCCAATCACTACGAGCAGTACTTC
CDR3 protein: CAISEANHYEQYF

clone size: .
V gene: TRBV13
D gene: .
J gene: TRBJ2-7
CDR3 DNA: TGTGCCAGCAGCTTAAGGGGAGTAGCCTACGAGCAGTACTTC
CDR3 protein: CASSLRGVAYEQYF

clone size: many
V gene: TRBV20-1
D gene: .
J gene: TRBJ1-5
CDR3 DNA: TGCAGTGCTAGGAGGGGGGATCAGCCCCAGCATTTT
CDR3 protein: CSARRGDQPQHF

clone size: many
V gene: TRBV11-2
D gene: .
J gene: TRBJ2-7
CDR3 DNA: TGTGCCAGCAGCTGGGTCCTGACCCGGCGGTACTTC
CDR3 protein: CASSWVLTRRYF

clone size: many
V gene: TRBV4-2
D gene: .
J gene: TRBJ1-6
CDR3 DNA: TGTGCCAGCAGCCAAGATTTCGGGACAAGCGCAGTGGGGGGTGCACCCCTCCACTTT
CDR3 protein: CASSQDFGTSAVGGAPLHF

clone size: many
V gene: TRBV7-9
D gene: .
J gene: TRBJ2-5
CDR3 DNA: TGTGCCAGCAGCTTATCACCTACAGAGACCCAGTACTTC
CDR3 protein: CASSLSPTETQYF

clone size: .
V gene: TRBV19
D gene: .
J gene: TRBJ1-5
CDR3 DNA: TGTGCCAGTAGTCACGACTTCAGGGTCCTTAGCAATCAGCCCCAGCATTTT
CDR3 protein: CASSHDFRVLSNQPQHF

clone size: many
V gene: TRBV20-1
D gene: .
J gene: TRBJ1-2
CDR3 DNA: TGCAGTGCTCTAAACCGGGACAAGTTAGCTAACTATGGCTACACCTTC
CDR3 protein: CSALNRDKLANYGYTF

clone size: .
V gene: TRBV28
D gene: .
J gene: TRBJ2-3
CDR3 DNA: TGTGCCAGCAGAAAGGGCTTGGATACGCAGTATTTT
CDR3 protein: CASRKGLDTQYF

clone size: many
V gene: TRBV7-9
D gene: .
J gene: TRBJ1-5
CDR3 DNA: TGTGCCAGCAGCTTAGGTGCGGGGGCTGCCCAGCCCCAGCATTTT
CDR3 protein: CASSLGAGAAQPQHF

clone size: many
V gene: TRBV12-3/TRBV12-4
D gene: .
J gene: TRBJ1-6
CDR3 DNA: TGTGCCAGCAGTTTAACAGGACCCGGGGGATTCACCCTCCACTTT
CDR3 protein: CASSLTGPGGFTLHF

clone size: many
V gene: TRBV2
D gene: .
J gene: TRBJ1-5
CDR3 DNA: TGTGCCAGCACCTGGACCCCGAATCAGCCCCAGCATTTT
CDR3 protein: CASTWTPNQPQHF

clone size: many
V gene: TRBV3-1
D gene: .
J gene: TRBJ2-5
CDR3 DNA: TGTGCCAGCAACGTGGGCCGTTCCGAGACCCAGTACTTC
CDR3 protein: CASNVGRSETQYF

clone size: once
V gene: TRBV6-1
D gene: .
J gene: TRBJ1-2
CDR3 DNA: TGTGCCAGCACTCGCGGGGACGGCTACTATGGCTACACCTTC
CDR3 protein: CASTRGDGYYGYTF

clone size: .
V gene: TRBV28
D gene: .
J gene: TRBJ1-2
CDR3 DNA: TGTGCCAGCAGTTTATGGACAGTTGTTAATTGGGGCTACACCTTC
CDR3 protein: CASSLWTVVNWGYTF

clone size: many
V gene: TRBV7-8
D gene: TRBD2
J gene: TRBJ2-3
CDR3 DNA: TGTGCCAGCAGCTTAGGAGCGGGAGATGCAGATACGCAGTATTTT
CDR3 protein: CASSLGAGDADTQYF

clone size: many
V gene: TRBV18
D gene: .
J gene: TRBJ2-7
CDR3 DNA: TGTGCCAGCTCACCACGGGGGCAGGAAAGTCACGAGCAGTACTTC
CDR3 protein: CASSPRGQESHEQYF

clone size: many
V gene: TRBV18
D gene: TRBD2
J gene: TRBJ2-7
CDR3 DNA: TGTGCCAGCTCACCACCGGCGGGAGCCTACGAGCAGTACTTC
CDR3 protein: CASSPPAGAYEQYF

clone size: once
V gene: TRBV4-1
D gene: .
J gene: TRBJ2-7
CDR3 DNA: TGCGCCAGCAGGTTCACGCGGTACGAGCAGTACTTC
CDR3 protein: CASRFTRYEQYF

clone size: once
V gene: TRBV24-1
D gene: TRBD2
J gene: TRBJ2-3
CDR3 DNA: TGTGCCACCAGTGACCCTACTCCTAGCGGTAGCACAGATACGCAGTATTTT
CDR3 protein: CATSDPTPSGSTDTQYF

clone size: few
V gene: TRBV7-9
D gene: TRBD1
J gene: TRBJ1-2
CDR3 DNA: TGTGCCAGCAGTTTAACAGGGGACTATGGCTACACCTTC
CDR3 protein: CASSLTGDYGYTF

clone size: .
V gene: TRBV5-4
D gene: TRBD1
J gene: TRBJ2-3
CDR3 DNA: TGTGCCAGCAGCCGTTCGCAGGGGGCGGGGGATACGCAGTATTTT
CDR3 protein: CASSRSQGAGDTQYF

clone size: .
V gene: TRBV27
D gene: TRBD1
J gene: TRBJ2-6
CDR3 DNA: TGTGCCAGCAGTTTATACGCCCCGACAGGGAAGAACTCCTCTGGGGCCAACGTCCTGACTTTC
CDR3 protein: CASSLYAPTGKNSSGANVLTF

clone size: many
V gene: TRBV20-1
D gene: TRBD2
J gene: TRBJ2-1
CDR3 DNA: TGCAGTGCTAGTGTACTAGCGGGAGGGCCTCCCTCCTACAATGAGCAGTTCTTC
CDR3 protein: CSASVLAGGPPSYNEQFF

clone size: many
V gene: TRBV13
D gene: .
J gene: TRBJ2-5
CDR3 DNA: TGTGCCAGCAGCCCATGGGACGGAGAGACCCAGTACTTC
CDR3 protein: CASSPWDGETQYF

clone size: many
V gene: TRBV20-1
D gene: .
J gene: TRBJ1-2
CDR3 DNA: TGCAGTGCTAGAGTGACAGTCGGCTATGGCTACACCTTC
CDR3 protein: CSARVTVGYGYTF

clone size: many
V gene: TRBV18
D gene: TRBD1
J gene: TRBJ1-2
CDR3 DNA: TGTGCCAGCTCACCGACAGGGTGGCTAGGAAACTACTTC
CDR3 protein: CASSPTGWLGNYF

clone size: many
V gene: TRBV11-1
D gene: TRBD2
J gene: TRBJ2-2
CDR3 DNA: TGTGCCAGCAGCACGCGACTAGCGGGATGGAACACTGGGGAGCTGTTTTTT
CDR3 protein: CASSTRLAGWNTGELFF

clone size: few
V gene: TRBV27
D gene: TRBD2
J gene: TRBJ2-7
CDR3 DNA: TGTGCCAGCAGCTTTTCCTCTCCGGGACTAGGGGTCTACAAGCAGTACTTC
CDR3 protein: CASSFSSPGLGVYKQYF

clone size: few
V gene: TRBV9
D gene: .
J gene: TRBJ2-1
CDR3 DNA: TGTGCCAGCAGCGAGGGGTTAGCAGGCTCCTACAATGAGCAGTTCTTC
CDR3 protein: CASSEGLAGSYNEQFF

clone size: many
V gene: TRBV5-1
D gene: .
J gene: TRBJ2-5
CDR3 DNA: TGCGCCAGCAGCTTTCCGGGAATGACGGGGGAGACCCAGTACTTC
CDR3 protein: CASSFPGMTGETQYF

clone size: .
V gene: TRBV19
D gene: TRBD1
J gene: TRBJ2-7
CDR3 DNA: TGTGCCAGTAGTATAGCAGTCGGGACAGGGCTAGACGAGCAGTACTTC
CDR3 protein: CASSIAVGTGLDEQYF

clone size: .
V gene: TRBV9
D gene: .
J gene: TRBJ1-1
CDR3 DNA: TGTGCCAGCAGTGGATCGAACACTGAAGCTTTCTTT
CDR3 protein: CASSGSNTEAFF

clone size: many
V gene: TRBV7-2
D gene: TRBD2
J gene: TRBJ2-1
CDR3 DNA: TGTGCCAGCAGCTTAGCGGGAGGGCAATACAATGAGCAGTTCTTC
CDR3 protein: CASSLAGGQYNEQFF

clone size: few
V gene: TRBV20-1
D gene: .
J gene: TRBJ2-7
CDR3 DNA: TGCAGTGCTCCCGAAAGGGTAGGTCACGAGCAGTACTTC
CDR3 protein: CSAPERVGHEQYF

clone size: many
V gene: TRBV6-1
D gene: TRBD2
J gene: TRBJ2-7
CDR3 DNA: TGTCCCTCCGGGACTAGCGGGAGAACGTCCTACGAGCAGTACTTC
CDR3 protein: CPSGTSGRTSYEQYF

clone size: .
V gene: TRBV2
D gene: TRBD1
J gene: TRBJ1-2
CDR3 DNA: TGTGCCAGCACCTCGTTCAGGGGGCAAGGAGGCTACACCTTC
CDR3 protein: CASTSFRGQGGYTF

clone size: many
V gene: TRBV5-6
D gene: TRBD2
J gene: TRBJ2-7
CDR3 DNA: TGTGCCAGCAGCTTGGGACAGGACATTACACTAGCGGGAGGCAACGAGCAGTACTTC
CDR3 protein: CASSLGQDITLAGGNEQYF

clone size: .
V gene: TRBV10-3
D gene: TRBD1
J gene: TRBJ1-1
CDR3 DNA: TGTGCCATCAGTGTGGAAGGACAGGGCGATACTGAAGCTTTCTTT
CDR3 protein: CAISVEGQGDTEAFF

clone size: many
V gene: TRBV5-1
D gene: TRBD2
J gene: TRBJ2-1
CDR3 DNA: TGCGCCAGCAGCCCCCGGACTAGCGGGAACCCAATAGACAATGAGCAGTTCTTC
CDR3 protein: CASSPRTSGNPIDNEQFF

clone size: .
V gene: TRBV6-1
D gene: TRBD1
J gene: TRBJ1-2
CDR3 DNA: TGTGCCAGCAGCCCGGACAGGGCCTATGGCTACACCTTC
CDR3 protein: CASSPDRAYGYTF

clone size: many
V gene: TRBV4-1
D gene: .
J gene: TRBJ2-6
CDR3 DNA: TGCGCCAGCAGCCAAACAGGGTTAACTGGGGCCAACGTCCTGACTTTC
CDR3 protein: CASSQTGLTGANVLTF

clone size: few
V gene: TRBV27
D gene: .
J gene: TRBJ2-3
CDR3 DNA: TGTGCCAGCAGTTTATCGAGGCCAGATACGCAGTATTTT
CDR3 protein: CASSLSRPDTQYF

clone size: many
V gene: TRBV28
D gene: TRBD2
J gene: TRBJ2-1
CDR3 DNA: TGTGCCAGCAGCCCCGGGGGGGGGTATGAGCAGTTCTTC
CDR3 protein: CASSPGGGYEQFF

clone size: few
V gene: TRBV28
D gene: TRBD1
J gene: TRBJ1-2
CDR3 DNA: TGTGCCAGCAGATTGATAACCCAGACAGGGCGCGCGAAAGGTTACACCTTC
CDR3 protein: CASRLITQTGRAKGYTF

clone size: many
V gene: TRBV11-2
D gene: .
J gene: TRBJ1-5
CDR3 DNA: TGTGCCAGCAGCTTAGAGAAAAATTATAGCAATCAGCCCCAGCATTTT
CDR3 protein: CASSLEKNYSNQPQHF

clone size: .
V gene: TRBV20-1
D gene: TRBD1
J gene: TRBJ1-5
CDR3 DNA: TGCAGTGCTAGAGTGACAGGGATGTTTCAGCCCCAGCATTTT
CDR3 protein: CSARVTGMFQPQHF

clone size: .
V gene: TRBV6-2/TRBV6-3
D gene: TRBD2
J gene: TRBJ2-1
CDR3 DNA: TGTGCCAGCAGTTACTCGATCATAACTAGCGGGAGTAGGGATGAGCAGTTCTTC
CDR3 protein: CASSYSIITSGSRDEQFF

clone size: many
V gene: TRBV28
D gene: .
J gene: TRBJ1-1
CDR3 DNA: TGTGCCAGCACCCCGGGGGGAGCGGGCACTGAAGCTTTCTTT
CDR3 protein: CASTPGGAGTEAFF

clone size: many
V gene: TRBV5-1
D gene: TRBD1
J gene: TRBJ2-7
CDR3 DNA: TGCGCCAGCAGTGAACAGGGGATCTCCTACGAGCAGTACTTC
CDR3 protein: CASSEQGISYEQYF